This TCR beta chain was captured by sequencing in a study of blood T cell repertoires in COVID-19 (dated by TCRdb to about 2020). Broadly, across the study: Samples from collaborators originated in the United States, Italy and Spain and spanned both the acute and convalescent phases of COVID-19. The material from the prospective study consisted of cDNA or gDNA derived from T cells, B-cell-depleted T cells, or PBMCs. Deeply sampled blood TCRbeta repertoires from subjects exposed to, actively infected with, or recovered from COVID-19 were included in the dataset. A freely available public database, intended as a resource for researchers studying the immune response to SARS-CoV-2, is where the repertoires were released. The samples were drawn from two sources: the first 160 participants of the ongoing ImmuneRACE study, and 1,000 to 1,500 subjects contributed by 6 global collaborators. Sample metadata almost always included a de-identified subject ID, COVID-19 status, age in years and sex. HLA class I and class II types, where available, came from metadata supplied by the sample provider rather than from assay-based typing. Overall study results and their limits: Clinical and demographic metadata were provided uncurated, with the amount varying by source and participant.

A remark on this clone: Its antigen remains unidentified. Per-base quality was not reported, and no clone a single base away is much larger than it.

TCRbeta CDR3 regions were amplified from genomic DNA using the immunoSEQ Assay, a bias-controlled multiplex PCR. On the study's bioinformatics: The number of nucleated cells in each sample was estimated from the amplification of reference gene primers within the assay. To quantify the absolute abundance of each unique TCRbeta CDR3 rearrangement, sequence reads were collapsed and filtered. For each sample, productive Simpson clonality was calculated as the square root of Simpson's diversity index across productive rearrangements. What TCRdb holds here is the immuneACCESS table cut down to in-frame rearrangements. Part of the clones is not present; checked against another copy, under half of the missing clones reflect an unresolved V gene, and the others are unexplained. V, J and clone size derive from that table, while D and trimming were established from the DNA sequence. The table for this sample lists about 50,000 clones; more than 70% of them were counted only once. The ten largest make up about 15% of the sample.

The collaborating institutions used their own protocols to collect whole blood in K2EDTA tubes. For TCRbeta analysis, collaborator samples were shipped as frozen whole blood, as isolated PBMCs, or as DNA extracted from either sample type. The sequenced sample was peripheral blood. The sequence was obtained from a human donor in a cohort sampled during active COVID-19.

The DNA is as follows: TGTGCCTGGAGTCCGCCGAATTCCCGAGGCGGCTACACCTTC. Its coded protein is CAWSPPNSRGGYTF. The sequence is built from TRBV30 and TRBJ1-2, with the identity of the D gene unclear. Cut back by 2 bases and 8 bases, the V and J ends lie 18 bases apart. CDR1 and CDR2 (GTSNPN, SVGIG) derive from the germline V gene (reference sequence). The CDR3 measures 14 amino acids from cysteine to phenylalanine. Just CDR3 DNA is preserved here, 42 bases in frame from base 1. The full variable domain, with segments outside the CDR3 supplied by the reference TRBV30 and TRBJ1-2 proteins, appears as SQTIHQWPATLVQPVGSPLSLECTVEGTSNPNLYWYRQAAGRGLQLLFYSVGIGQISSEVPQNLSASRPQDRQFILSSKKLLLSDSGFYLCAWSPPNSRGGYTFGSGTRLTVV.